A single sample is the source of the 27 T cell receptor beta chains below, sequenced in a study of blood T cell repertoires in COVID-19. Produced via immunoSEQ multiplex PCR; TCRdb's table is partial and in-frame only. Of 160,000 or so clones listed, 89% were seen once; the top ten hold approximately 3%. Input material: peripheral blood. The receptors stem from a man between 60 and 75 years old with acute or convalescent COVID-19.

The V gene is TRBV2, the J gene TRBJ1-4; 9 nucleotides line up with TRBD1. Germline CDR1 SNHLY, CDR2 FYNNEI. This CDR3 spans 16 amino acids. With V trimmed by 5 bases and J by 5 bases, 9 bases remained unmatched. Here the CDR3 DNA reads TGTGCCAGCAGTCCCAGCGACAGGGGGGGCAATGAAAAACTGTTTTTT. This translates into CASSPSDRGGNEKLFF.

This chain connects TRBV5-1 to TRBJ2-7; the match to TRBD1 covers 7 bases. Trimming cost V 5 bases and J 0 bases; bases outside gene matches: 8. Germline loops: CDR1 SGHRS, CDR2 YFSETQ. This CDR3 has 15 residues. CDR3 amino acids: CASSIDRVSSYEQYF. Here the CDR3 DNA reads TGCGCCAGCAGTATAGACAGGGTAAGCTCCTACGAGCAGTACTTC.

The genes are TRBV11-2 and TRBJ1-6; TRBD1 matches at 8 bases. This CDR3 comprises 15 residues. Trimming removed 3 bases from V and 10 bases from J; junction bases left unmatched: 8. Germline CDR1 is SGHAT and CDR2 is FQNNGV. CDR3 protein: CASSFNRGDRSPLHF. CDR3 nucleotide sequence: TGTGCCAGCAGCTTCAACAGGGGGGATAGGTCACCCCTCCACTTT.

The V gene is TRBV6-5, the J gene TRBJ2-1; possible D gene TRBD2, 6 bases. The germline V and J ends were trimmed by 6 bases and 16 bases, with 16 bases remaining between them. Germline V lookup: CDR1 MNHEY, CDR2 SVGAGI. CDR3 length: 11 amino acids. The DNA for the CDR3 is TGTGCCAGCAGGCTACGGGACTTAGAATTCTTC. It specifies CASRLRDLEFF.

V and J are TRBV30 and TRBJ1-1, with D possibly being TRBD1 (5 bases). The CDR3 has 14 residues. Per germline, CDR1 GTSNPN and CDR2 SVGIG (reference sequence). Between the trimmed V and J ends, which lost 0 bases and 1 base, there was a span of 9 bases. CDR3 sequence (DNA): TGTGCCTGGAGTGTAGGGGCCGGGAACACTGAAGCTTTCTTT. It specifies CAWSVGAGNTEAFF.

The rearrangement uses TRBV9 and TRBJ1-3, with D perhaps matching TRBD1 (5 bases). V was shortened by 4 bases and J by 0 bases, with 11 bases between the two germline ends. This CDR3 spans 15 amino acids. The germline V gene encodes CDR1 SGDLS and CDR2 YYNGEE. CDR3 in DNA: TGTGCCAGCAGCTTACAGCAGGGCTCTGGAAACACCATATATTTT. Residues: CASSLQQGSGNTIYF.

This clone was detected only a few times. The chain uses TRBV7-2 and TRBJ1-2, with D tentatively TRBD1 (6 bases). The CDR3 is made up of 17 amino acids. Trimming cost V 1 base and J 3 bases, with 18 bases left between them. CDR1 is SGHTA and CDR2 is FQGNSA in the germline V gene. Written as DNA, the CDR3 is TGTGCCAGCAGCTTAGGCCCAGGGGTAGGAGGTGACTATGGCTACACCTTC. This encodes CASSLGPGVGGDYGYTF.

The chain combines TRBV7-9 with TRBJ1-1, with D perhaps TRBD1 (5 bases). V lost 5 bases, J lost 1 base, and 11 bases lay in between. The V gene's germline CDR1 is SEHNR and CDR2 FQNEAQ (reference sequence). This CDR3 has 14 residues. DNA of the CDR3: TGTGCCAGCAGCCCGCAGGGCCCGAACACTGAAGCTTTCTTT. Amino acid sequence: CASSPQGPNTEAFF.

This sequence joins TRBV5-1 and TRBJ2-1; no reliable D call. Germline V lookup: CDR1 SGHRS, CDR2 YFSETQ. CDR3 length: 15 amino acids. V gave up 2 bases and J gave up 7 bases, with 16 bases separating them. The CDR3 DNA is TGCGCCAGCAGCTTACCTTCCGTACAAAGAAATGAGCAGTTCTTC. Translation: CASSLPSVQRNEQFF.

The chain joins TRBV4-1 to TRBJ2-3; possible D gene TRBD1, 7 bases. V lost 3 bases and J 3 bases, leaving 19 bases between the germline ends. CDR3 size: 17 residues. The germline CDR1 and CDR2 sequences are MGHRA and YSYEKL. Here the CDR3 reads CASSQSRGARDTDTQYF. CDR3 nucleotide sequence: TGCGCCAGCAGCCAGAGCAGGGGGGCTCGTGATACAGATACGCAGTATTTT.

The chain is built from TRBV2 and TRBJ1-6; 10 nucleotides align to TRBD1. V gave up 6 bases and J gave up 5 bases; unmatched junction bases: 4. CDR3 length: 15 amino acids. The germline V gene encodes CDR1 SNHLY and CDR2 FYNNEI. Here the CDR3 DNA reads TGTGCCAGCAGAGGAGGGACAGGGGATAATTCACCCCTCCACTTT. This translates into CASRGGTGDNSPLHF.

This rearrangement joins TRBV2 to TRBJ1-2; D call uncertain. Trimming removed 7 bases from V and 1 base from J, with 10 bases in between. Germline loops: CDR1 SNHLY, CDR2 FYNNEI. The CDR3 spans 13 residues. CDR3 loop: CASTGAHNYGYTF. The CDR3 DNA is TGTGCCAGCACGGGTGCGCATAACTATGGCTACACCTTC.

Worth noting for this clone: In the same sample, other DNA sequences code for this CDR3. This chain's CDR3 is CASSEAGDYGYTF. The DNA of the CDR3 is TGTGCCAGCAGTGAGGCAGGGGACTATGGCTACACCTTC. The chain employs TRBV2 and TRBJ1-2; weak D call: TRBD1 (6 bases). CDR3 length: 13 amino acids. Per the germline V gene, CDR1 is SNHLY and CDR2 is FYNNEI. V was clipped by 3 bases and J by 3 bases, with 8 bases between them.

The rearrangement joins TRBV5-4 to TRBJ2-1; 10 nucleotides match TRBD2. The V and J ends lost 3 bases and 5 bases, in that order; junction bases with no gene match: 5. CDR1 and CDR2 from the germline V gene are SGHNT and YYREEE (reference sequence). The CDR3 runs 15 residues. The CDR3 here is CASSYPSGGHNEQFF. Here the CDR3 DNA reads TGTGCCAGCAGCTACCCTAGCGGGGGCCACAATGAGCAGTTCTTC.

This sequence joins TRBV2 and TRBJ1-2; unclear D gene. The V end was cut by 2 bases, the J end by 4 bases, with 8 bases between. There are 13 residues in the CDR3. Per germline, CDR1 SNHLY and CDR2 FYNNEI. The CDR3 region is CASSENSPYGYTF. The CDR3 nucleotides are TGTGCCAGCAGTGAAAACAGTCCCTATGGCTACACCTTC.

This chain uses TRBV9 with TRBJ1-2; D gene ambiguous. V was cut by 1 base and J by 4 bases, with 14 bases left in between. There are 15 residues in the CDR3. The germline V gene encodes CDR1 SGDLS and CDR2 YYNGEE. CDR3 region: CASSVNPGSGYGYTF. For the CDR3, the DNA is TGTGCCAGCAGCGTAAATCCAGGTAGCGGCTATGGCTACACCTTC.

This chain uses TRBV5-7 with TRBJ1-2, with 8 nucleotides matching TRBD1. TRBV5-7 is an ORF; its function is uncertain. The trim removed 0 bases at V and 0 bases at J, leaving 4 bases unmatched. The length of the CDR3 is 16 residues. The CDR3: CASSLADRDSNYGYTF. CDR3 DNA sequence: TGTGCCAGCAGCTTGGCGGACAGGGACTCTAACTATGGCTACACCTTC.

The chain combines TRBV4-3 with TRBJ1-4, with D maybe TRBD1 (5 bases). The CDR3 is 14 amino acids. Germline CDR1 is LGHNA and CDR2 is YSLEER. V was trimmed by 4 bases and J by 4 bases, leaving 10 bases between them. DNA of the CDR3: TGCGCCAGCAGCCTCCGGGACTTTAATGAAAAACTGTTTTTT. Translating gives CASSLRDFNEKLFF.

The V gene is TRBV12-3 or TRBV12-4, the J gene TRBJ2-2; D perhaps matches TRBD2 (7 bases). The CDR3 consists of 13 residues. V lost 10 bases, J lost 7 bases, and 16 bases lay in between. The CDR3 loop reads CATRLGGGGELFF. CDR3 nucleotide sequence: TGTGCCACCCGACTGGGAGGGGGCGGGGAGCTGTTTTTT.

This clone was detected a few times. The genes are TRBV4-1 and TRBJ2-7; 10 bases match TRBD1. Germline lookup yields CDR1 MGHRA and CDR2 YSYEKL. The CDR3 is 14 residues long. V lost 4 bases to trimming and J lost 3 bases; unmatched junction nucleotides: 3. CDR3 in amino acids: CASSLGQGIYEQYF. CDR3 nucleotides: TGCGCCAGCAGCCTGGGACAGGGGATCTACGAGCAGTACTTC.

The V and J genes are TRBV5-1 and TRBJ2-5, with no clear D. V dropped 4 bases and J dropped 3 bases, with 10 bases sitting between them. Germline loops: CDR1 SGHRS, CDR2 YFSETQ. The length of the CDR3 is 13 residues. The CDR3 spells CASSPVLEETQYF. The DNA of the CDR3 is TGCGCCAGCAGCCCCGTCCTAGAAGAGACCCAGTACTTC.

Turning to this clone: The identical CDR3 is also encoded by other nucleotide sequences in the sample. V and J are TRBV20-1 and TRBJ1-2, with 7 bases that match TRBD1. The trim removed 3 bases at V and 5 bases at J, leaving 6 bases unmatched. This CDR3 contains 13 residues. CDR1 and CDR2 from the germline V gene are DFQATT and SNEGSKA (reference sequence). In DNA, the CDR3 is TGCAGTGCTAGTCACAGGGGATTATATGGCTACACCTTC. Protein product: CSASHRGLYGYTF.

The V gene is TRBV7-2, the J gene TRBJ2-6, with D tentatively TRBD1 (6 bases). CDR1 is SGHTA, CDR2 FQGNSA, per germline. Between the trimmed V and J ends, which lost 3 bases and 2 bases, there was a span of 17 bases. The length of the CDR3 is 18 residues. The CDR3 reads CASSFRTGRFAGANVLTF. DNA for the CDR3: TGTGCCAGCAGCTTTAGAACAGGGCGGTTCGCTGGGGCCAACGTCCTGACTTTC.

V and J are TRBV4-1 and TRBJ1-5, with a weak D call TRBD1 (5 bases). The CDR3 is 15 amino acids. Germline CDR1 MGHRA, CDR2 YSYEKL. The V and J ends lost 1 base and 7 bases respectively, with 14 bases between them. The chain's CDR3 is CASSQVQGVVQPQHF. In DNA form, the CDR3 reads TGCGCCAGCAGCCAAGTTCAGGGCGTGGTCCAGCCCCAGCATTTT.

The rearrangement joins TRBV7-2 to TRBJ2-2; TRBD2 agrees at 12 bases. The CDR3 sequence is 15 residues long. Germline lookup yields CDR1 SGHTA and CDR2 FQGNSA. With 7 bases clipped from V and 3 bases from J, the junction kept 3 bases outside the gene matches. The CDR3 is CASTSGGADTGELFF. The CDR3 DNA follows: TGTGCCAGCACTAGCGGGGGGGCAGACACCGGGGAGCTGTTTTTT. The whole variable domain, filled in from reference TRBV7-2 and TRBJ2-2, reads GAGVSQSPSNKVTEKGKDVELRCDPISGHTALYWYRQSLGQGLEFLIYFQGNSAPDKSGLPSDRFSAERTGGSVSTLTIQRTQQEDSAVYLCASTSGGADTGELFFGEGSRLTVL.

J is TRBJ2-7 and V is TRBV4-2; D is perhaps TRBD2 (6 bases). CDR1 is LGHNA and CDR2 is YNFKEQ in the germline V gene. V lost 3 bases and J lost 2, with 14 bases in between. The CDR3 covers 15 residues. CDR3 protein: CASSQELGGTYEQYF. CDR3 DNA sequence: TGTGCCAGCAGCCAGGAGTTGGGAGGAACCTACGAGCAGTACTTC.

The chain has TRBV11-2 and TRBJ1-6, with D maybe TRBD1 (5 bases). Germline loops: CDR1 SGHAT, CDR2 FQNNGV. Trimming took 1 base from V and 7 from J, leaving 8 bases between them. The CDR3 length is 14 residues. CDR3: CASSLVDRNSPLHF. The CDR3 DNA sequence: TGTGCCAGCAGCTTAGTAGACAGAAATTCACCCCTCCACTTT. Looking up the rest from reference TRBV11-2 and TRBJ1-6 gives the full variable domain: EAGVAQSPRYKIIEKRQSVAFWCNPISGHATLYWYQQILGQGPKLLIQFQNNGVVDDSQLPKDRFSAERLKGVDSTLKIQPAKLEDSAVYLCASSLVDRNSPLHFGNGTRLTVT.